This T cell receptor (beta chain) was found in a study of post-analysis software for immune sequencing data. Across the whole study: As for disease course, relapsing-remitting, secondary progressive and progressive-relapsing multiple sclerosis were all included. Findings of the study overall: In patients, roughly five TRBV segments were more frequent than in controls, with TRBV5-6, TRBV5-1 and TRBV20-1 among them. Versus controls, multiple sclerosis patients showed significantly lower diversity (normalized Chao1).

cDNA libraries for TCR beta contained unique molecular identifiers. A population of about 1 to 11 million T cells gave rise to about half a million cDNA molecules. One entry per CDR3 protein, called by TCRdb with MiXCR from the PCR reads. Among 150,000 to 200,000 distinct CDR3 sequences, 35% to 40% were seen once, and the ten largest hold under 30%. To note about this clonotype: The antigen is unknown.

Germline V gives CDR1 DFQATT, CDR2 SNEGSKA (reference sequence). The CDR3 extends over 15 amino acids. Germline trimming cut 5 bases from V and 0 bases from J; bases unmatched to any gene: 7. This clonotype originated in a girl aged 5-17 years with multiple sclerosis. The chain recombines TRBV20-1 with TRBJ2-3; 8 nucleotides agree with TRBD2. Sequenced material: blood, taken after autologous hematopoietic stem cell transplantation. The CDR3 DNA sequence: TGCAGTGCTGCCCAACTAGCGGCTAGCACAGATACGCAGTATTTT. The encoded protein is CSAAQLAASTDTQYF.